Described below is a single T cell receptor beta chain sequence and its context. Antigen unknown. The data derive from a study of identifying expanded T cells in peripheral blood. Study-level points and caveats: Two-week clone count variance significantly increased as total template count grew. Over two and four weeks, about 15 and 18 clones changed, versus around 1.1 between replicates.

Healthy donors had no documented immune events, such as infections, while sampled. The CDR3 contains 13 residues. Trimming pared 5 bases from V and 0 bases from J, leaving 5 bases between. Germline assignment: CDR1 SGHDN and CDR2 FVKESK. Produced via immunoSEQ multiplex PCR; TCRdb's table is partial and in-frame only. The data contain about 82,000 clones, roughly 90% of them seen just once; the ten biggest clones take up roughly 7.3%. This chain links TRBV14 with TRBJ1-3; D remains unclear. The specimen sequenced was blood. This TCR derives from a person between 18 and 69 years old in good health. CDR3 in DNA: TGTGCCAGCAGCTCCTTCTCTGGAAACACCATATATTTT. It translates to CASSSFSGNTIYF. Based on the CDR3 plus reference TRBV14 and TRBJ1-3, the full variable domain is EAGVTQFPSHSVIEKGQTVTLRCDPISGHDNLYWYRRVMGKEIKFLLHFVKESKQDESGMPNNRFLAERTGGTYSTLKVQPAELEDSGVYFCASSSFSGNTIYFGEGSWLTVV.